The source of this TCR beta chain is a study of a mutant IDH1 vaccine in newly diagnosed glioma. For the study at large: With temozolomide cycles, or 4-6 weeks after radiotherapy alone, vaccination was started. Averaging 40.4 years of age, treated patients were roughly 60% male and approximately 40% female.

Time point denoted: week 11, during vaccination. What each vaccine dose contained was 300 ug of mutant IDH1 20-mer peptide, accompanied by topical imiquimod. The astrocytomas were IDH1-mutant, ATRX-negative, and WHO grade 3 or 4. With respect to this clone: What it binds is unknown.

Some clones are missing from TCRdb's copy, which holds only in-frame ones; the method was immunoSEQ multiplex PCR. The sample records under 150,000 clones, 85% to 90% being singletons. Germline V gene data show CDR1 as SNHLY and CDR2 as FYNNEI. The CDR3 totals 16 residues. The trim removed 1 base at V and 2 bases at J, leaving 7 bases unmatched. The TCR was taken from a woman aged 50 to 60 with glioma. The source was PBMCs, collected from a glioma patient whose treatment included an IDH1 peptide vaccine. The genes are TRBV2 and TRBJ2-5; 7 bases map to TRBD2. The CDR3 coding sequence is TGTGCCAGCAGTGAAGACCAGCGGGGCCCTCAAGAGACCCAGTACTTC. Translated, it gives CASSEDQRGPQETQYF. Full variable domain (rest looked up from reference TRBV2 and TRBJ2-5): EPEVTQTPSHQVTQMGQEVILRCVPISNHLYFYWYRQILGQKVEFLVSFYNNEISEKSEIFDDQFSVERPDGSNFTLKIRSTKLEDSAMYFCASSEDQRGPQETQYFGPGTRLLVL.